One and the same sample provided the 5 T cell receptor beta chains below, sequenced in a study of blood T cell repertoires in COVID-19. Only in-frame clones appear in the TCRdb table, and some are missing; sequencing was by immunoSEQ multiplex PCR. The sample includes approximately 220,000 clones, 80% to 90% of them seen just once. What was sequenced was PBMCs or T cells enriched from blood (not recorded which). The receptors shown here come from a woman younger than 45 who had been exposed to COVID-19.

The chain combines TRBV3-1 (or the pseudogene TRBV3-2) with TRBJ1-1, with TRBD1 as a possible D gene (6 bases). Germline V gene lookup returns CDR1 LGHDT and CDR2 YNNKEL (reference sequence). CDR3 size: 16 residues. V lost 0 bases to trimming and J lost 1 base, with 12 bases between them. The DNA of the CDR3 is TGTGCCAGCAGCCAAGAAGGGGCAGGGGCGAACACTGAAGCTTTCTTT. Translating gives CASSQEGAGANTEAFF.

The DNA for the CDR3 is TGCAGCGTTGAAGTAGGGCAGGGGATTGCTGGAAACACCATATATTTT. Encoded protein: CSVEVGQGIAGNTIYF. The chain carries TRBV29-1 and TRBJ1-3; weak D call: TRBD1 (6 bases). Germline values: CDR1 SQVTM, CDR2 ANQGSEA. V lost 1 base and J 2 bases, leaving 15 bases between the germline ends. This CDR3 is built from 16 residues.

This chain connects TRBV6-6 to TRBJ2-7; D remains unclear. The germline gives CDR1 MNHNY, CDR2 SVGAGI (reference sequence). This CDR3 contains 15 residues. The V end lost 5 bases, the J end lost 6 bases, and 20 bases lay between the germline ends. This chain's CDR3 is CASSTPLGGSGEQYF. The CDR3 nucleotides read TGTGCCAGCAGTACCCCGCTTGGCGGCTCGGGCGAGCAGTACTTC.

The chain employs TRBV19 and TRBJ1-1; D is unresolved. Germline V gene data show CDR1 as LNHDA and CDR2 as SQIVND (reference sequence). The CDR3 is 15 amino acids. V gave up 4 bases and J gave up 1 base, with 13 bases separating them. The CDR3, as DNA: TGTGCCAGTAGTACAAGGTGGGCAACGAACACTGAAGCTTTCTTT. This translates into CASSTRWATNTEAFF.

The CDR3 region has the DNA TGTGCCAGCAGCTTAGGGGGAGGAGTTTCTAACTATGGCTACACCTTC. The encoded protein is CASSLGGGVSNYGYTF. This rearrangement joins TRBV11-2 to TRBJ1-2, with D unresolved. The CDR3 length is 16 residues. Deletions cut 1 base from V and 0 bases from J, with 12 bases between. In germline, CDR1 is SGHAT, CDR2 FQNNGV. The whole variable domain, remainder taken from reference TRBV11-2 and TRBJ1-2, is EAGVAQSPRYKIIEKRQSVAFWCNPISGHATLYWYQQILGQGPKLLIQFQNNGVVDDSQLPKDRFSAERLKGVDSTLKIQPAKLEDSAVYLCASSLGGGVSNYGYTFGSGTRLTVV.